The 2 T cell receptor beta chains presented below share a single source sample, sequenced in a study of blood T cell repertoires in COVID-19. Sequenced by immunoSEQ multiplex PCR; TCRdb stores in-frame clones only, minus some. Here the sample spans roughly 200,000 clones, about nine tenths being singletons. Input material: PBMCs or T cells enriched from blood (not recorded which). The receptors here all came from a woman aged 45-59 years in a cohort exposed to, infected with or recovered from COVID-19 (not recorded which).

V usage is TRBV18 and J usage is TRBJ1-1, with TRBD1 matching over 9 bases. The germline gives CDR1 KGHSH, CDR2 LQKENI. The CDR3 length is 13 residues. V gave up 1 base and J gave up 8 bases; unmatched junction bases: 2. The CDR3 here is CASSPQGQGEAFF. CDR3 DNA sequence: TGTGCCAGCTCACCACAGGGACAGGGCGAAGCTTTCTTT.

The chain combines TRBV5-5 with TRBJ1-5; 7 bases are a match to TRBD1. Trimming removed 0 bases from V and 2 bases from J; junction bases left unmatched: 5. CDR1 and CDR2 (germline): SGHKS, YYEKEE (reference sequence). The CDR3 length is 16 residues. CDR3 residues: CASSLAFGTGNQPQHF. The CDR3 region has the DNA TGTGCCAGCAGCTTGGCATTCGGGACAGGCAATCAGCCCCAGCATTTT.